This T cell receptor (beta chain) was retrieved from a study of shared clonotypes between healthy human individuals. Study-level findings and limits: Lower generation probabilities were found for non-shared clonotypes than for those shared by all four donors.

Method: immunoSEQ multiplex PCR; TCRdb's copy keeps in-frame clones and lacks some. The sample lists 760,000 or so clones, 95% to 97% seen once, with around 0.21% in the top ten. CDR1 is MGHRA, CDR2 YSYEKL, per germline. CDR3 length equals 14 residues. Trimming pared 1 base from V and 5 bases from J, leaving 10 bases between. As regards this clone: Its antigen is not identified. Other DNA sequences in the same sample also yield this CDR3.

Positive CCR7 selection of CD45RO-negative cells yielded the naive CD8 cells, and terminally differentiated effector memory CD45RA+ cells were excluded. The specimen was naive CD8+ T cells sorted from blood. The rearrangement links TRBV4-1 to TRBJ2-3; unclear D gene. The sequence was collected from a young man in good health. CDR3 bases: TGCGCCAGCAGCCAAGTTGGTGGGGAAGATACGCAGTATTTT. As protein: CASSQVGGEDTQYF.